The clone carrying this T cell receptor beta chain has ten or more counts. Its antigen is currently unknown. The sample is drawn from a study of T cells in Graves' hyperthyroidism and ophthalmopathy. Whole-study results and caveats: Median prediction lead before ophthalmopathy onset was 6.5 to 7 months with the model. A 13 V-J model separated ophthalmopathy from stable hyperthyroidism.

Patients aged 18 to 65 had newly diagnosed hyperthyroidism that had lasted under 2 months. In making diagnoses, clinical symptoms, serum thyroxine and TRAb, thyroid ultrasound and orbital computed tomography were all used. Researchers took RNA transcripts and amplified the TCR beta CDR3 regions from them. The study used the HTBI primer set for a first-round RT-PCR of the TCR CDR3. TCRdb passed the multiplex PCR reads through MiXCR, listing each CDR3 protein once. The sample yields 250,000 to 300,000 distinct CDR3 sequences, 13% seen once. The CDR3 spans 16 residues. The V gene lost 0 bases and the J gene lost 4 bases, with 14 bases spanning the gap. Looked up from germline, CDR1 is SGHVS and CDR2 is FQNEAQ.

The chain is built from TRBV7-8 and TRBJ2-3; D gene unclear. The sequenced material came from blood. The receptor comes from a woman in her twenties or thirties with Graves' hyperthyroidism that later progressed to Graves' ophthalmopathy. CDR3 nucleotides: TGTGCCAGCAGCTTAGCGCAGGACCCCCCCCCAGATACGCAGTATTTT. Translating gives CASSLAQDPPPDTQYF.